The 30 T cell receptor beta chains in this list originate from one sample, sequenced in a study of CD8 T cells in ankylosing spondylitis. Broader study findings: Characteristic, it appeared, of ankylosing spondylitis blood was a TCR beta motif of about eight highly homologous variants.

In TCRdb, the 5' RACE reads were re-called with MiXCR into one record per CDR3 protein. The table lists around 220,000 distinct CDR3 sequences, about 18% of them singletons. Their target antigens are unknown. Specimen: blood, either unsorted or a sorted T cell fraction (not recorded which). Every receptor here comes from a male donor with ankylosing spondylitis.

The J gene is TRBJ2-1, the V gene TRBV7-3; TRBD1 is a possible D gene (5 bases). Germline V lookup: CDR1 SGHTA, CDR2 FQGTGA. The CDR3 has 13 residues. V dropped 5 bases and J dropped 8 bases, with 13 bases sitting between them. The CDR3 protein is CASSRQGSHEQFF. CDR3 sequence (DNA): TGTGCCAGCAGCCGTCAGGGTTCACATGAGCAGTTCTTC. The full variable domain, with the rest looked up from reference TRBV7-3 and TRBJ2-1, is GAGVSQTPSNKVTEKGKYVELRCDPISGHTALYWYRQSLGQGPEFLIYFQGTGAADDSGLPNDRFFAVRPEGSVSTLKIQRTERGDSAVYLCASSRQGSHEQFFGPGTRLTVL.

The CDR3 DNA is TGTGCCAGCAGTCCCGGGGGTTTTCGGACGGAGACCCAGTACTTC. This translates into CASSPGGFRTETQYF. The chain couples TRBV6-2 or TRBV6-3 to TRBJ2-5; TRBD2 is a possible D gene (6 bases). The CDR3 length is 15 residues. With 5 bases removed from V and 5 bases from J, the gap between germline ends came to 18 bases. Germline V gives CDR1 MNHEY, CDR2 SVGEGT.

This clonotype was counted a few times. The chain carries TRBV27 and TRBJ2-1; a possible D gene is TRBD2 (5 bases). The CDR3 extends over 12 amino acids. CDR1 MNHEY and CDR2 SMNVEV come from the germline V gene (reference sequence). V gave up 8 bases and J gave up 4 bases, with 9 bases separating them. CDR3 DNA: TGTGCCAGCCTCGGGGATTACAATGAGCAGTTCTTC. Translation gives CASLGDYNEQFF.

The J gene is TRBJ2-7, the V gene TRBV5-1; D perhaps matches TRBD1 (7 bases). V was pared by 4 bases and J by 2 bases, with 19 bases between. CDR1 SGHRS and CDR2 YFSETQ come from the germline V gene. The CDR3 extends over 16 amino acids. The CDR3 sequence: CASSPAGTADTYEQYF. CDR3 coding DNA: TGCGCCAGCAGCCCGGCGGGGACAGCAGATACCTACGAGCAGTACTTC.

The rearrangement uses TRBV7-9 and TRBJ1-1, with a weak D call TRBD1 (6 bases). Germline values: CDR1 SEHNR, CDR2 FQNEAQ (reference sequence). The CDR3 sequence is 13 residues long. Deletions cut 2 bases from V and 8 bases from J, with 12 bases between. The CDR3 spells CASSLRGDKEAFF. The CDR3 DNA reads as TGTGCCAGCAGCTTAAGGGGGGACAAAGAAGCTTTCTTT.

This sequence joins TRBV5-4 and TRBJ1-2; D unclear. CDR3 length equals 11 residues. CDR1 and CDR2 from the germline V gene are SGHNT and YYREEE (reference sequence). The germline V and J ends were trimmed by 9 bases and 2 bases, with 8 bases remaining between them. The CDR3 region is CATRGNYGYTF. In nucleotides, the CDR3 is TGTGCCACCCGCGGGAACTATGGCTACACCTTC.

There are a few counts of this clonotype. The rearrangement joins TRBV4-1 to TRBJ2-3, with D unresolved. The CDR3 covers 15 residues. Per the germline V gene, CDR1 is MGHRA and CDR2 is YSYEKL. Trimming removed 4 bases from V and 0 bases from J, with 11 bases in between. CDR3 in amino acids: CASSLTSASTDTQYF. Written as DNA, the CDR3 is TGCGCCAGCAGCCTAACGAGCGCTAGCACAGATACGCAGTATTTT.

The J gene is TRBJ1-4, the V gene TRBV6-1, with D possibly being TRBD1 (5 bases). From germline, CDR1 is MNHNS and CDR2 SASEGT. V was pared by 5 bases and J by 7 bases, with 14 bases between. CDR3 size: 14 residues. The CDR3 loop reads CASSPTGLAEKLFF. In DNA, the CDR3 is TGTGCCAGCAGTCCTACAGGTCTTGCTGAAAAACTGTTTTTT.

The chain joins TRBV2 to TRBJ2-1; D call uncertain. This CDR3 comprises 17 residues. Trimming took 8 bases from V and 6 from J, leaving 26 bases between them. Germline V gene lookup returns CDR1 SNHLY and CDR2 FYNNEI. CDR3 sequence (DNA): TGTGCCAGCTTGTCCAGCCATCGCGGTTCCCTACTCAATGAGCAGTTCTTC. Translated, it gives CASLSSHRGSLLNEQFF.

This clonotype appeared a few times. This chain joins TRBV7-9 and TRBJ2-5, with D perhaps TRBD1 (6 bases). The germline V gene has CDR1 SEHNR and CDR2 FQNEAQ (reference sequence). Trimming left V 3 bases short and J 4 bases short, with 15 bases between. This CDR3 contains 15 residues. The CDR3 loop reads CASSFSQGFRETQYF. In DNA, the CDR3 is TGTGCCAGCAGCTTCTCTCAGGGGTTTAGAGAGACCCAGTACTTC.

This chain connects TRBV20-1 to TRBJ2-7; D gene uncertain. Germline CDR1 is DFQATT and CDR2 is SNEGSKA (reference sequence). The CDR3 is made up of 13 amino acids. V gave up 0 bases and J gave up 1 base, with 7 bases separating them. This CDR3 reads CSAREVGSYEQYF. The CDR3 DNA sequence: TGCAGTGCTAGAGAGGTGGGTTCCTACGAGCAGTACTTC.

The CDR3 nucleotides read TGCGCCAGCAGCCAAGATATTTCAGCTAGGCCCTATGGCTACACCTTC. It codes for CASSQDISARPYGYTF. The rearrangement links TRBV4-1 to TRBJ1-2, with D uncertain. The CDR3 spans 16 residues. In germline, CDR1 is MGHRA, CDR2 YSYEKL. The V end lost 0 bases, the J end lost 4 bases, and 15 bases lay between the germline ends.

The genes are TRBV30 and TRBJ2-7, with TRBD1 as a possible D gene (6 bases). This CDR3 comprises 15 residues. Germline-derived CDR1 and CDR2 are GTSNPN and SVGIG (reference sequence). Trimming removed 0 bases at V and 2 bases at J, with 14 bases between. The CDR3 is CAWSVTGTPTYEQYF. In DNA form, the CDR3 reads TGTGCCTGGAGTGTAACCGGGACACCAACCTACGAGCAGTACTTC.

Many counts were recorded for this clonotype. The chain recombines TRBV29-1 with TRBJ1-4; D unresolved. CDR1 and CDR2 (germline): SQVTM, ANQGSEA. There are 15 residues in the CDR3. V lost 2 bases and J 7 bases, leaving 17 bases between the germline ends. CDR3 nucleotides: TGCAGCGTTGAAACCCTAATCCAGGAGGGTGAAAAACTGTTTTTT. Its translation is CSVETLIQEGEKLFF.

Only a few counts were recorded for this clonotype. The chain recombines TRBV7-2 with TRBJ2-7, with D perhaps matching TRBD1 or TRBD2 (5 bases each). Germline values: CDR1 SGHTA, CDR2 FQGNSA. Trimming pared 2 bases from V and 0 bases from J, leaving 17 bases between. The CDR3 totals 17 residues. The CDR3 here is CASSLPAGTPLSYEQYF. CDR3 sequence (DNA): TGTGCCAGCAGCTTACCGGCAGGGACCCCCCTCTCCTACGAGCAGTACTTC.

The chain has TRBV24-1 and TRBJ2-1; 7 bases are shared with TRBD1. The germline V gene encodes CDR1 KGHDR and CDR2 SFDVKD. Germline trimming cut 3 bases from V and 1 base from J; bases unmatched to any gene: 8. This CDR3 has 17 residues. The CDR3 coding sequence is TGTGCCACCAGTGATGCGACAGGGCTCCTATCCTACAATGAGCAGTTCTTC. It yields the protein CATSDATGLLSYNEQFF.

This clonotype showed up many times. J is TRBJ1-5 and V is TRBV12-3 or TRBV12-4, with 7 bases identical to TRBD1. V dropped 4 bases and J dropped 3; count of bases not matched to a gene: 3. This CDR3 is 14 amino acids long. This CDR3 is CASSSGTDNQPQHF. CDR3 coding DNA: TGTGCCAGCAGTTCCGGGACAGACAATCAGCCCCAGCATTTT.

CDR3 protein: CATSRTGGGNEQFF. The CDR3 DNA is TGTGCCACCAGTAGGACAGGGGGCGGCAATGAGCAGTTCTTC. The V and J genes are TRBV24-1 and TRBJ2-1, with TRBD1 matching over 11 bases. CDR3 size: 14 residues. Losses at the gene ends were 6 bases for V and 6 bases for J; bases not matched to a gene: 3. Germline V CDR1 and CDR2: KGHDR, SFDVKD.

This clonotype was counted only a few times. The V and J genes are TRBV27 and TRBJ1-2, with TRBD1 matching 12 bases. V dropped 4 bases and J dropped 2; count of bases not matched to a gene: 8. The CDR3 extends over 17 amino acids. Looked up from germline, CDR1 is MNHEY and CDR2 is SMNVEV (reference sequence). CDR3 loop: CASSWDAGQGANYGYTF. CDR3 bases: TGTGCCAGCAGTTGGGATGCGGGACAGGGGGCCAACTATGGCTACACCTTC.

This clonotype has only a few counts. This chain uses TRBV29-1 with TRBJ1-1; a possible D gene is TRBD1 (5 bases). V was cut by 4 bases and J by 2 bases, with 8 bases left in between. CDR3 length equals 12 residues. CDR1 SQVTM and CDR2 ANQGSEA come from the germline V gene. The CDR3 loop is CSVVDINTEAFF. CDR3 sequence (DNA): TGCAGCGTTGTGGACATTAACACTGAAGCTTTCTTT.

A few counts support this clonotype. The V gene is TRBV5-6, the J gene TRBJ2-1; 8 bases agree with TRBD1. V shed 4 bases and J 9 bases; nucleotides not matched to a gene: 3. Germline CDR1 reads SGHDT; CDR2 reads YYEEEE. The CDR3 has 12 residues. The CDR3 sequence: CASSRTGIEQFF. The DNA of the CDR3 is TGTGCCAGCAGCCGGACAGGGATTGAGCAGTTCTTC. Variable domain in full (rest from reference TRBV5-6 and TRBJ2-1): DAGVTQSPTHLIKTRGQQVTLRCSPKSGHDTVSWYQQALGQGPQFIFQYYEEEERQRGNFPDRFSGHQFPNYSSELNVNALLLGDSALYLCASSRTGIEQFFGPGTRLTVL.

The chain is built from TRBV7-3 and TRBJ2-1; D remains unclear. V lost 1 base and J lost 4, with 8 bases in between. CDR3 length: 14 amino acids. Germline lookup yields CDR1 SGHTA and CDR2 FQGTGA. CDR3 coding DNA: TGTGCCAGCAGCTTAAGGTCAGATTACAATGAGCAGTTCTTC. It yields the protein CASSLRSDYNEQFF.

This clonotype was observed many times. This chain joins TRBV7-9 and TRBJ2-3; tentative D call: TRBD1 (5 bases). The ends were cut back, 1 base at V and 3 bases at J, with 5 bases in the middle. The CDR3 is 13 amino acids. In germline, CDR1 is SEHNR, CDR2 FQNEAQ (reference sequence). The DNA of the CDR3 is TGTGCCAGCAGCTTAGAGGGGACAGATACGCAGTATTTT. It codes for CASSLEGTDTQYF.

The CDR3 region is CASRVTGGLDYEQFF. The CDR3 DNA sequence: TGTGCCAGCAGGGTCACAGGGGGCTTGGACTATGAGCAGTTCTTC. The J gene is TRBJ2-1, the V gene TRBV2, with TRBD1 matching over 9 bases. The CDR3 runs 15 residues. Germline trimming cut 6 bases from V and 8 bases from J; bases unmatched to any gene: 11. Germline V gene sequence: CDR1 SNHLY, CDR2 FYNNEI.

V usage is TRBV28 and J usage is TRBJ2-3; the match to TRBD2 covers 11 bases. The J segment lost 6 bases and the V segment lost 6 bases, leaving 8 bases of the junction unmatched. Germline CDR1 and CDR2: MDHEN and SYDVKM. This CDR3 comprises 15 residues. CDR3 DNA: TGTGCCAGCAGCCAACTAGCGGGAGTTGGGGATACGCAGTATTTT. This sequence encodes CASSQLAGVGDTQYF.

This clonotype occurred once. The V gene is TRBV6-1, the J gene TRBJ1-1; 8 bases align to TRBD1. V trimming: 6 bases; J trimming: 0 bases; junction bases outside the gene matches: 6. Germline-derived CDR1 and CDR2 are MNHNS and SASEGT. There are 15 residues in the CDR3. The CDR3 sequence is CASSWGQDMNTEAFF. For the CDR3, the DNA is TGTGCCAGCAGCTGGGGACAGGATATGAACACTGAAGCTTTCTTT.

This chain links TRBV10-2 with TRBJ2-7, with 8 bases matching TRBD2. Losses at the gene ends were 6 bases for V and 3 bases for J; bases not matched to a gene: 7. The CDR3 runs to 14 residues. Per germline, CDR1 WSHSY and CDR2 SAAADI. The CDR3 loop is CASSYSGTIYEQYF. In DNA form, the CDR3 reads TGCGCCAGCAGCTATAGCGGGACCATCTACGAGCAGTACTTC.

This clonotype has just a few counts. Here the CDR3 DNA reads TGTGCCAGCAGCGTATACGGGGGCACAGATACGCAGTATTTT. This encodes CASSVYGGTDTQYF. The J gene is TRBJ2-3, the V gene TRBV9, with D perhaps TRBD2 (5 bases). From germline, CDR1 is SGDLS and CDR2 YYNGEE. The CDR3 spans 14 residues. Deletions cut 1 base from V and 1 base from J, with 7 bases between.

This clonotype was seen many times. The chain is built from TRBV29-1 and TRBJ1-1; a possible D gene is TRBD1 (6 bases). CDR3 length: 12 amino acids. V dropped 6 bases and J dropped 5 bases, with 13 bases sitting between them. CDR1 SQVTM and CDR2 ANQGSEA come from the germline V gene. The CDR3 nucleotides read TGCAGCGTGGGACCCCAGGGGACTGAAGCTTTCTTT. Translating gives CSVGPQGTEAFF.

CDR3 nucleotides: TGCGCCAGCAGCTTGGGGTGGGTCCCCTCCTACGAGCAGTACTTC. Its protein is CASSLGWVPSYEQYF. This chain joins TRBV5-1 and TRBJ2-7; D remains unclear. The CDR3 covers 15 residues. V lost 0 bases and J lost 0, with 10 bases in between. CDR1 and CDR2 (germline): SGHRS, YFSETQ.